The rows below give T cell receptor beta chains drawn from one sample of a study of T cell changes during pregnancy in multiple sclerosis. The data were produced by immunoSEQ multiplex PCR, yet TCRdb's version contains in-frame clones alone and is incomplete. Altogether 40,000 to 60,000 clones are present, 92% being singletons, with the ten largest covering just over 0.65%. Sequencing used CD4+ T cells from peripheral blood mononuclear cells, obtained in the third trimester of pregnancy. These receptors were collected from a female donor with multiple sclerosis, enrolled in a pregnancy study. The CDR3 runs from the conserved cysteine through the conserved F or W. The order of the fields is J gene, D gene, clone size, V gene, CDR3 DNA, CDR3 protein. A D gene is named only where the DNA matches it firmly. The size field is filled for only some rows; it gives once, few, many or a size class.

>TRBJ1-2|TRBD1|-|TRBV7-9
TGTGCCAGCAGCCCCCGGGGGGACAGGTCCGGGCATGGCTACACCTTC
CASSPRGDRSGHGYTF
>TRBJ2-7|-|-|TRBV6-5
TGTGCCAGCAGTTACTCTGGGACAACCTACGAGCAGTACTTC
CASSYSGTTYEQYF
>TRBJ1-2|TRBD1|-|TRBV27
TGTGCCAGCAGTCCACGGGACAGGGTCGGGGGCTACACCTTC
CASSPRDRVGGYTF
>TRBJ1-3|TRBD1|-|TRBV19
TGTGCCAGTAGTATGTCCAGGGGGCGAAACACCATATATTTT
CASSMSRGRNTIYF
>TRBJ1-5|TRBD1|-|TRBV27
TGTGCCAGCAGTAGGCAAAGGACAGGGGTCGGAGTAGAGCCCCAGCATTTT
CASSRQRTGVGVEPQHF
>TRBJ2-5|-|once|TRBV9
TGTGCCAGCAGCGTAGCCGGGACACAGACCCAGTACTTC
CASSVAGTQTQYF
>TRBJ1-3|-|-|TRBV7-9
TGTGCCAGCAGCTTAGGCAGTTCCTCTGGAAACACCATATATTTT
CASSLGSSSGNTIYF
>TRBJ2-2|TRBD1|-|TRBV27
TGTGCCAGCAGCCCGATCCCCCAGGGGGAAGAAAGTTCGAAAACCGGGGAGCTGTTTTTT
CASSPIPQGEESSKTGELFF
>TRBJ2-7|TRBD2|once|TRBV7-2
TGTGCCAGCAGCCTAAAGGCTAGCGGGAGGGCGGGCGAGCAGTACTTC
CASSLKASGRAGEQYF
>TRBJ2-3|-|-|TRBV4-3
TGCGCCAGCAGCCGAACTTCCCAAACCTGGGATACGCAGTATTTT
CASSRTSQTWDTQYF
>TRBJ2-7|TRBD1|medium-sized|TRBV15
TGTGCCACCAGCAACCTACAGGGGGCAGCCTACGAGCAGTACTTC
CATSNLQGAAYEQYF
>TRBJ2-6|TRBD1|-|TRBV2
TGTGCCAGCATCGGGCAGGGGGCTTCTGGGGCCAACGTCCTGACTTTC
CASIGQGASGANVLTF
>TRBJ2-2|-|-|TRBV4-3
TGCGCCAGCAGACCCCCGGGGGCCGGGGAGCTGTTTTTT
CASRPPGAGELFF
>TRBJ2-7|TRBD2|-|TRBV5-1
TGCGCCAGCAGCCTAAGGACTAGCGGGACGGTAGCCGAGCAGTACTTC
CASSLRTSGTVAEQYF
>TRBJ2-5|TRBD1|-|TRBV5-1
TGCGCCAGCAGCTTGGGTGACAGGGTTCAGGAGACCCAGTACTTC
CASSLGDRVQETQYF
>TRBJ2-7|TRBD2|-|TRBV7-9
TGTGCCAGCAGCCCGGGGGTTCTAGCGGGAGAGTCCGAGCAGTACTTC
CASSPGVLAGESEQYF
>TRBJ2-7|-|-|TRBV21-1
TGTGCCAGCAGCCCCCTAGCGGTTCACTCCTACGAGCAGTACTTC
CASSPLAVHSYEQYF
>TRBJ2-7|-|-|TRBV5-1
TGCGCCAGCAGCTCCGGACAGTTGGGCGAGCAGTACTTC
CASSSGQLGEQYF
>TRBJ2-7|TRBD2|-|TRBV7-9
TGTGCCAGCAACCAAGCGGGAGAGGGGTACGAGCAGTACTTC
CASNQAGEGYEQYF
>TRBJ2-7|-|-|TRBV2
TGTGCCAGCAGGGTCAACTTGTTCTACGAGCAGTACTTC
CASRVNLFYEQYF
>TRBJ2-5|-|-|TRBV4-1
TGCGCCAGCAGCCCCCTAGGCGGAGGGGGCGCCTGGAAGACCCAGTACTTC
CASSPLGGGGAWKTQYF